The clone carrying this TCR beta chain was observed at least ten times. Its specificity is not known. These data originate in a study of response to subunit inactivated influenza vaccine. General study findings and limits: Authors suggested each seasonal flu vaccination may recruit only limited numbers of new T cells.

TCRdb called the RT-PCR reads again in MiXCR, with one record for every CDR3 protein. The table has fewer than 250,000 distinct CDR3 sequences, approximately 14% seen once. The CDR3 is 13 residues long. V lost 7 bases to trimming and J lost 5 bases, with 13 bases between them. Germline CDR1 and CDR2: SGHRS and YFSETQ. The genes are TRBV5-1 and TRBJ2-1; D remains unclear. This TCR was sampled from a man in his fifties who received an inactivated influenza vaccine. Sample: CD8+ T cells sorted from PBMCs, taken 5 days after vaccination. The chain's CDR3 is CASRQTMDNEQFF. The CDR3 nucleotides are TGCGCCAGCCGCCAGACCATGGACAATGAGCAGTTCTTC.